This TCR beta chain was identified during a study of blood T cell repertoires in COVID-19. Across the whole study: Sites in the United States, Italy and Spain provided acute and convalescent COVID-19 samples. The analysed material was cDNA or gDNA that came from T cells, B-cell-depleted T cells, or PBMCs.

This table comes from immunoSEQ multiplex PCR, and its TCRdb copy is limited to in-frame clones, with some not included. In the table there are 25,000 to 35,000 clones, about 83% of which are singletons. This CDR3 has 16 amino acids. The germline V gene encodes CDR1 MRHNA and CDR2 SNTAGT. V lost 6 bases and J lost 0; bases outside the gene matches: 8. The receptor was derived from a man between 65 and 85 years old with active COVID-19. This rearrangement joins TRBV6-4 to TRBJ1-3; TRBD1 matches 7 bases. Sample: peripheral blood. DNA of the CDR3: TGTGCCAGCAGCTCTAACCGGGACAGCTCTGGAAACACCATATATTTT. It codes for CASSSNRDSSGNTIYF.